These 18 T cell receptor beta chains originate from one sample sequenced in a study of cytomegalovirus exposure and HLA in healthy donors. 60 Vbeta and 13 Jbeta primers were used in PCR. TCRdb keeps only in-frame clones here, not all; method: immunoSEQ multiplex PCR. The sample gives roughly 100,000 clones, about four fifths of which show up once; around 3% is in the top ten. The specimen sequenced was PBMCs. The receptor source for this set is a male donor in good health and CMV-seropositive.

The gene calls are TRBV29-1 and TRBJ2-2, with 7 positions matching TRBD2. The trim removed 7 bases at V and 3 bases at J, leaving 2 bases unmatched. This CDR3 comprises 12 residues. Germline CDR1 and CDR2: SQVTM and ANQGSEA. The CDR3 region is CSAGGDTGELFF. CDR3 nucleotide sequence: TGCAGCGCGGGGGGTGACACCGGGGAGCTGTTTTTT.

This clone was picked up one time. The rearrangement uses TRBV5-1 and TRBJ2-1; TRBD1 matches 9 bases. Unmatched junction bases numbered 4, after V lost 0 bases and J lost 3 bases. The length of the CDR3 is 16 residues. Germline V gene sequence: CDR1 SGHRS, CDR2 YFSETQ. The CDR3 here is CASSLAPGQGYNEQFF. CDR3 coding DNA: TGCGCCAGCAGCTTGGCCCCGGGACAGGGCTACAATGAGCAGTTCTTC.

The V call is TRBV7-6, the J call TRBJ2-3, with TRBD2 matching 11 bases. This CDR3 region has 16 residues. V shed 4 bases and J 5 bases; nucleotides not matched to a gene: 8. Germline-derived CDR1 and CDR2 are SGHVS and FNYEAQ. CDR3 DNA sequence: TGTGCCAGCAGCTCTCTTAGCGGGGGGGCCCAAGATACGCAGTATTTT. It specifies CASSSLSGGAQDTQYF.

The chain couples TRBV4-1 to TRBJ1-2; D call uncertain. CDR3 length equals 15 residues. CDR1 and CDR2 (germline): MGHRA, YSYEKL. The V and J ends lost 3 bases and 2 bases respectively, with 13 bases between them. CDR3 nucleotide sequence: TGCGCCAGCAGCCAGATGAGGCGGGGAAACTATGGCTACACCTTC. It is translated as CASSQMRRGNYGYTF.

The chain is built from TRBV4-2 and TRBJ1-2; the D gene is possibly TRBD1 (6 bases). Trimming pared 3 bases from V and 1 base from J, leaving 15 bases between. Germline assignment: CDR1 LGHNA and CDR2 YNFKEQ. The CDR3 sequence is 16 residues long. The CDR3 DNA reads as TGTGCCAGCAGCCACGTTCCGGCGGACAGTAACTATGGCTACACCTTC. Translated, it gives CASSHVPADSNYGYTF.

The chain carries TRBV9 and TRBJ2-1; 8 nucleotides align to TRBD2. CDR3 length: 16 amino acids. Germline lookup yields CDR1 SGDLS and CDR2 YYNGEE. V lost 4 bases to trimming and J lost 4 bases; unmatched junction nucleotides: 10. The CDR3 DNA follows: TGTGCCAGCAGCCCCACGGGAGCGGGGGTTTACAATGAGCAGTTCTTC. Protein: CASSPTGAGVYNEQFF. Full variable domain (remainder filled in from reference TRBV9 and TRBJ2-1): DSGVTQTPKHLITATGQRVTLRCSPRSGDLSVYWYQQSLDQGLQFLIQYYNGEERAKGNILERFSAQQFPDLHSELNLSSLELGDSALYFCASSPTGAGVYNEQFFGPGTRLTVL.

This clone was detected only a few times. The V and J genes are TRBV4-1 and TRBJ1-4; D is uncertain. V gave up 3 bases and J gave up 7 bases, with 15 bases separating them. CDR3 size: 15 residues. CDR1 MGHRA and CDR2 YSYEKL come from the germline V gene. This chain's CDR3 is CASSQSSGLGEKLFF. CDR3 DNA sequence: TGCGCCAGCAGCCAGTCTTCGGGGTTGGGTGAAAAACTGTTTTTT.

The chain links TRBV5-6 to TRBJ1-2; 11 positions match TRBD1. With 4 bases clipped from V and 5 bases from J, the junction kept 4 bases outside the gene matches. CDR1 is SGHDT and CDR2 is YYEEEE in the germline V gene. The CDR3 runs to 14 residues. CDR3 coding DNA: TGTGCCAGCAGCCTGGGGACAGGGGGGTATGGCTACACCTTC. It translates to CASSLGTGGYGYTF.

CDR3 sequence: CASSSTGNSPLHF. CDR3 nucleotides: TGTGCCAGCAGCTCTACAGGGAATTCACCCCTCCACTTT. The gene calls are TRBV7-2 and TRBJ1-6; tentative D call: TRBD1 (6 bases). The V and J ends lost 4 bases and 7 bases respectively, with 8 bases between them. CDR3 length: 13 amino acids. The germline CDR1 and CDR2 sequences are SGHTA and FQGNSA.

This clone was seen once. This rearrangement joins TRBV7-9 to TRBJ1-4; the match to TRBD1 covers 8 bases. CDR1 is SEHNR, CDR2 FQNEAQ, per germline (reference sequence). J was trimmed by 8 bases and V by 1 base; bases with no gene match: 3. The CDR3 loop spans 14 amino acids. The CDR3 coding sequence is TGTGCCAGCAGCTTAGTAACAGGGGGAGAAAAACTGTTTTTT. It specifies CASSLVTGGEKLFF.

This rearrangement joins TRBV30 to TRBJ2-7; 10 bases align to TRBD1. Germline assignment: CDR1 GTSNPN and CDR2 SVGIG (reference sequence). Germline trimming cut 2 bases from V and 3 bases from J; bases unmatched to any gene: 7. This CDR3 contains 15 residues. The CDR3 sequence is CAWSWDRGNVYEQYF. The CDR3 coding sequence is TGTGCCTGGAGTTGGGACAGGGGTAACGTCTACGAGCAGTACTTC.

The chain recombines TRBV7-3 with TRBJ2-3; 9 bases match TRBD2. CDR3 size: 14 residues. In germline, CDR1 is SGHTA, CDR2 FQGTGA. V shed 5 bases, J shed 4 bases, and the junction held 4 bases outside the gene matches. CDR3 region: CASSLRGGADTQYF. Written as DNA, the CDR3 is TGTGCCAGCAGCCTGCGGGGGGGCGCAGATACGCAGTATTTT.

This clone was recorded once. The genes are TRBV25-1 and TRBJ1-1, with 9 positions matching TRBD1. The V segment lost 6 bases and the J segment 6 bases; nucleotides outside the gene matches: 8. The CDR3 sequence is 14 residues long. Per germline, CDR1 MGHDK and CDR2 SYGVNS. The CDR3 DNA follows: TGTGCCAGCAGGGGACAGGGAGGAATGCCTGAAGCTTTCTTT. Its protein product is CASRGQGGMPEAFF. The whole variable domain, remainder taken from reference TRBV25-1 and TRBJ1-1, is EADIYQTPRYLVIGTGKKITLECSQTMGHDKMYWYQQDPGMELHLIHYSYGVNSTEKGDLSSESTVSRIRTEHFPLTLESARPSHTSQYLCASRGQGGMPEAFFGQGTRLTVV.

The chain is built from TRBV2 and TRBJ2-7; possible D gene TRBD1, 5 bases. V was trimmed by 6 bases and J by 0 bases, leaving 6 bases between them. The germline gives CDR1 SNHLY, CDR2 FYNNEI. The CDR3 extends over 12 amino acids. CDR3 sequence: CASRQDSYEQYF. The CDR3 region has the DNA TGTGCCAGCAGACAGGACTCCTACGAGCAGTACTTC.

This clone occurred a few times. V gene TRBV5-1 combines with J gene TRBJ1-1; D is ambiguous. V dropped 4 bases and J dropped 7 bases, with 17 bases sitting between them. Per the germline V gene, CDR1 is SGHRS and CDR2 is YFSETQ. This CDR3 is built from 14 residues. DNA of the CDR3: TGCGCCAGCAGCAAGGGCAGAGAGAGGGTTGAAGCTTTCTTT. The encoded protein is CASSKGRERVEAFF.

This clone appeared a few times. The chain has TRBV4-1 and TRBJ2-7; 7 bases agree with TRBD2. The length of the CDR3 is 15 residues. Germline V gene sequence: CDR1 MGHRA, CDR2 YSYEKL. J gave up 2 bases and V 1 base, and 5 bases lay outside the gene matches. This CDR3 reads CASSQGTSVPYEQYF. CDR3 nucleotide sequence: TGCGCCAGCAGCCAAGGAACTAGCGTCCCCTACGAGCAGTACTTC.

The chain carries TRBV27 and TRBJ2-5, with unresolved D. Germline V lookup: CDR1 MNHEY, CDR2 SMNVEV (reference sequence). This CDR3 is built from 16 residues. V dropped 4 bases and J dropped 11 bases, with 26 bases sitting between them. CDR3 protein: CASSSPFRSLFEPQYF. The CDR3 DNA is TGTGCCAGCAGTTCACCTTTCAGGTCCCTCTTTGAGCCGCAGTACTTC.

J is TRBJ2-1 and V is TRBV6-4; 8 bases are a match to TRBD1. The junction had 8 bases not matched to a gene; V was cut back by 6 bases and J by 7 bases. CDR3 length: 14 amino acids. The germline gives CDR1 MRHNA, CDR2 SNTAGT. The DNA for the CDR3 is TGTGCCAGCAGCCGGGACAGGTTTACGAATGAGCAGTTCTTC. This translates into CASSRDRFTNEQFF.